The clone carrying this TCR beta chain was counted between two and nine times. The sample is drawn from a study of T-cell memory formation after mild COVID-19. Study in general: Across donors, TCR clusters were largely donor specific.

Barcoded TCR alpha and TCR beta cDNA libraries with UMIs came from 5'RACE using constant-segment primers. TCRdb reprocessed the 5' RACE reads with MiXCR, giving one entry per CDR3 protein. The profile covers around 340,000 distinct CDR3 sequences, with 10% to 15% appearing a single time and about a fifth taken by the ten largest. CDR3 length equals 14 residues. The germline gives CDR1 MGHRA, CDR2 YSYEKL. Deletions cut 0 bases from V and 5 bases from J, with 10 bases between. The receptor was derived from a man between 18 and 35 years old who had mild COVID-19 (a few samples of this study predate the infection). Cell type and time point are not known. V gene TRBV4-1 combines with J gene TRBJ2-5; D may be TRBD2 (5 bases). The source material was PBMCs or a T cell subset sorted from them (not recorded which). The CDR3 reads CASSQDPGSETQYF. CDR3 coding DNA: TGCGCCAGCAGCCAAGATCCGGGGTCGGAGACCCAGTACTTC.